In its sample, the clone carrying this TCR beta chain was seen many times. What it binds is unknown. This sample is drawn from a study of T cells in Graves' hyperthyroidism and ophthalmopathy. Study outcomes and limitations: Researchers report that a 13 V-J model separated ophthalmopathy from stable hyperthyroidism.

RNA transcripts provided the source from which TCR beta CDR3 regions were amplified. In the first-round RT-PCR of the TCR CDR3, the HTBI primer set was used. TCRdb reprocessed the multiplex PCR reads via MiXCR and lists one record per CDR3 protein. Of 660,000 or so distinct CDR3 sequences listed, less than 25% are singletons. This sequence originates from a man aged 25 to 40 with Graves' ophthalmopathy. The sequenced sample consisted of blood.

The CDR3 DNA reads TGTGCCAGCTCCCCAGGGGGGAACATTCAGTACTTC. Encoded protein: CASSPGGNIQYF. The V call is TRBV12-3 or TRBV12-4, the J call TRBJ2-4; the D gene is possibly TRBD1 (7 bases). Trimming took off 8 bases at V and 7 bases at J, with 12 bases between the two ends. The CDR3 loop spans 12 amino acids.